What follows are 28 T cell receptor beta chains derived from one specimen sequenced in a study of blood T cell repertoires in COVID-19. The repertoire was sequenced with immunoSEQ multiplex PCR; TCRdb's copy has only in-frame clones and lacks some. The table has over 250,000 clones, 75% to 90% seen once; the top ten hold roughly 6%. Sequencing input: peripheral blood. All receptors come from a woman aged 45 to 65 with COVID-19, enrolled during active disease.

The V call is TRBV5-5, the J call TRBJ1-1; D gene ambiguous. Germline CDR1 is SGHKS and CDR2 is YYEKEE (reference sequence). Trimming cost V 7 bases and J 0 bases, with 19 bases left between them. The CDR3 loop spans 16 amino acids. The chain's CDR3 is CASETGQRTMNTEAFF. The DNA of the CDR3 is TGTGCCAGCGAAACGGGCCAAAGGACTATGAACACTGAAGCTTTCTTT.

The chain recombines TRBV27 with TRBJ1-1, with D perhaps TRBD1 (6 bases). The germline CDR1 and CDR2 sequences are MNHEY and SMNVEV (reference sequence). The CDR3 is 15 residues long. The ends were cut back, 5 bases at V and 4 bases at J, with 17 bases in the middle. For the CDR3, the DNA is TGTGCCAGCAGTCCGCCGAGGGGGTATGGCACTGAAGCTTTCTTT. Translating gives CASSPPRGYGTEAFF.

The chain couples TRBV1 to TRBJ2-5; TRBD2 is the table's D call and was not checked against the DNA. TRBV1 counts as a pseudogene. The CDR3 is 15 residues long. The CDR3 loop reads CTSSLSGSGQETQYF. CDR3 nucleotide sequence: TGCACCAGCAGCCTTAGCGGGAGTGGCCAAGAGACCCAGTACTTC.

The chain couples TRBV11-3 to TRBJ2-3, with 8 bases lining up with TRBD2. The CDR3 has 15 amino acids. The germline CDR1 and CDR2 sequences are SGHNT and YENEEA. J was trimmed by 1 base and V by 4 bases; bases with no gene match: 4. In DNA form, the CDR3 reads TGTGCCAGCAGCTCGGGACTAGGGGGCACAGATACGCAGTATTTT. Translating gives CASSSGLGGTDTQYF.

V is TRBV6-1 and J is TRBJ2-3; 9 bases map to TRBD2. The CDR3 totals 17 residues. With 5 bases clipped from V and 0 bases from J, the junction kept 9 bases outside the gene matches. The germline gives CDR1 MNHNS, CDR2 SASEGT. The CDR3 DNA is TGTGCCAGCAGTAAAGGTCTAGCGGGACCTAGCACAGATACGCAGTATTTT. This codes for CASSKGLAGPSTDTQYF.

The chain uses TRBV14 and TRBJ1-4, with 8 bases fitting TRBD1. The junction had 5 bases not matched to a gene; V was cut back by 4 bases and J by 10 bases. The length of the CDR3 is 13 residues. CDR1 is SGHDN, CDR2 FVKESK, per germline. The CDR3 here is CASSPRQGRKLFF. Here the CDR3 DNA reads TGTGCCAGCAGCCCTAGACAGGGGAGAAAACTGTTTTTT.

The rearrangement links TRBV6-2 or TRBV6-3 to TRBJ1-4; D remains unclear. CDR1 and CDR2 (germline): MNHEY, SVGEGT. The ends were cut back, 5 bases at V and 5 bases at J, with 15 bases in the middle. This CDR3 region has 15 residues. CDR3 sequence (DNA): TGTGCCAGCAGTCGGCCCCGAGGACTAAATGAAAAACTGTTTTTT. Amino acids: CASSRPRGLNEKLFF.

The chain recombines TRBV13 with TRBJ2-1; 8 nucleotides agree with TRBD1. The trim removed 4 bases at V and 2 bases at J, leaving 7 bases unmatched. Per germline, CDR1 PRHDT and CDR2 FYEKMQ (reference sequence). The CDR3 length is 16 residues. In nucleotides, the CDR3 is TGTGCCAGCAGCTGGGAGACAGGGGATGCCTACAATGAGCAGTTCTTC. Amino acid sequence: CASSWETGDAYNEQFF.

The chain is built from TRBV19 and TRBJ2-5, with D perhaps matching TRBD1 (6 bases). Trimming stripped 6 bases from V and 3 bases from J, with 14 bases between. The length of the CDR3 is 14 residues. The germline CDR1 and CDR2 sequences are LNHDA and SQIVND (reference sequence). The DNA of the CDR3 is TGTGCCAGTAGGCGGACAGACCTGAAAGAGACCCAGTACTTC. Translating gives CASRRTDLKETQYF. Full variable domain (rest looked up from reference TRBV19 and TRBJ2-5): DGGITQSPKYLFRKEGQNVTLSCEQNLNHDAMYWYRQDPGQGLRLIYYSQIVNDFQKGDIAEGYSVSREKKESFPLTVTSAQKNPTAFYLCASRRTDLKETQYFGPGTRLLVL.

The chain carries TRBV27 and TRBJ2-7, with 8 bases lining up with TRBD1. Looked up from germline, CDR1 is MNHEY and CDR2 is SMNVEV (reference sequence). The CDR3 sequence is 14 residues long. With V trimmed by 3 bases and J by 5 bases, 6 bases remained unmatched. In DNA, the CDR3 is TGTGCCAGCAGTTTGGGGGACAGGCCAAACGAGCAGTACTTC. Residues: CASSLGDRPNEQYF.

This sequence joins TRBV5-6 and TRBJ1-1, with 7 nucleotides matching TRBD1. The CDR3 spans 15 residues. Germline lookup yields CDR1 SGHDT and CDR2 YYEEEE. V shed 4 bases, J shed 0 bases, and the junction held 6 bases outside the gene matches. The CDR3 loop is CASSPTGQVNTEAFF. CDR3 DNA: TGTGCCAGCAGCCCGACAGGACAGGTGAACACTGAAGCTTTCTTT.

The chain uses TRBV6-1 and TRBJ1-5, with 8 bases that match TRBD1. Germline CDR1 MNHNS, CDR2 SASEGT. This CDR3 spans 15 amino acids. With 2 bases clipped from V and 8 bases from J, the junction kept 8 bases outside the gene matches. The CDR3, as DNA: TGTGCCAGCAGTGAACCTGGACAGGGTAGGGAGCCCCAGCATTTT. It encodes CASSEPGQGREPQHF.

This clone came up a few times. The CDR3 DNA follows: TGCGCCAGCAGCCAACTTGGGCCCTACAATGAGCAGTTCTTC. This codes for CASSQLGPYNEQFF. This sequence joins TRBV4-3 and TRBJ2-1; D gene ambiguous. Trimming took off 2 bases at V and 2 bases at J, with 7 bases between the two ends. The CDR3 has 14 amino acids. Germline CDR1 LGHNA, CDR2 YSLEER.

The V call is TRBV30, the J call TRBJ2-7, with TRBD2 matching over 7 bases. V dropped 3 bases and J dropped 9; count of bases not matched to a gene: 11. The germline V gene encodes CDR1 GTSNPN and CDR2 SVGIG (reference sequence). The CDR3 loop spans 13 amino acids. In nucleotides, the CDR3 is TGTGCCTGGAGGACGTTGCGGGAGTCAGGGCAGTACTTC. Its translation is CAWRTLRESGQYF.

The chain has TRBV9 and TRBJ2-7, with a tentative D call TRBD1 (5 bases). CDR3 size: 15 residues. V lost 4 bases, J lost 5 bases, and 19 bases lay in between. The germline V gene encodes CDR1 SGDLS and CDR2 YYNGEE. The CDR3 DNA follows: TGTGCCAGCAGCACCAAAGGGCAGGGATGGCACGAGCAGTACTTC. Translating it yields CASSTKGQGWHEQYF.

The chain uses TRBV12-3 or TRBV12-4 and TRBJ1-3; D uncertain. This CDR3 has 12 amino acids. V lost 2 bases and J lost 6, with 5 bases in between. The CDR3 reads CASSLLSNTIYF. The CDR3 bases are TGTGCCAGCAGTTTACTCTCAAACACCATATATTTT.

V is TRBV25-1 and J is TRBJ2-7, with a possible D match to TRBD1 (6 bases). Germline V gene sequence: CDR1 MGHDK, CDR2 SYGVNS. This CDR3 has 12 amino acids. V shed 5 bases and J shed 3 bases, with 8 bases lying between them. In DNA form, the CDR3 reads TGTGCCAGCAGTAAACAGGGCTACGAGCAGTACTTC. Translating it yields CASSKQGYEQYF.

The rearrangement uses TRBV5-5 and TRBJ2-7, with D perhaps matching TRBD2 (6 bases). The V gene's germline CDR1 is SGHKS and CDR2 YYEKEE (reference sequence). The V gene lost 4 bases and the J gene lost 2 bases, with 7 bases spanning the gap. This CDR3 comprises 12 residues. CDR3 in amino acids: CASSRGTYEQYF. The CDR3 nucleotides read TGTGCCAGCAGCCGGGGGACCTACGAGCAGTACTTC.

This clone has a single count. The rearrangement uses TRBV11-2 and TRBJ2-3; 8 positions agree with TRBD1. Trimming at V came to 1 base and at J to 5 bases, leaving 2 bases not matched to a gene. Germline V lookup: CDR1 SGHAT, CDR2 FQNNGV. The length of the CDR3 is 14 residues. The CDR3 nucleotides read TGTGCCAGCAGCTTAGCAGGGGGCGGAGATACGCAGTATTTT. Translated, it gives CASSLAGGGDTQYF.

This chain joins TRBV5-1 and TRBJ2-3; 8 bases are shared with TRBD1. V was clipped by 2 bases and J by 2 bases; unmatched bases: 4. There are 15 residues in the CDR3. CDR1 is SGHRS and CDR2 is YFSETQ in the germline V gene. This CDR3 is CASSLRDRSTDTQYF. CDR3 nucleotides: TGCGCCAGCAGCTTACGGGACAGGTCCACAGATACGCAGTATTTT.

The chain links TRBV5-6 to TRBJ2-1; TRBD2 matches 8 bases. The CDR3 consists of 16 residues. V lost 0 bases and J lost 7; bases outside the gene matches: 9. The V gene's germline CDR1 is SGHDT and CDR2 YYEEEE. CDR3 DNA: TGTGCCAGCAGCTTGGCCGCCAGCGGGAGAACGAATGAGCAGTTCTTC. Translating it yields CASSLAASGRTNEQFF.

CDR3 residues: CASSPRQGAVYEQYF. CDR3 sequence (DNA): TGTGCCAGCAGCCCGCGACAGGGGGCTGTCTACGAGCAGTACTTC. The chain is built from TRBV7-9 and TRBJ2-7; 10 bases align to TRBD1. The CDR3 spans 15 residues. Germline loops: CDR1 SEHNR, CDR2 FQNEAQ (reference sequence). V gave up 5 bases and J gave up 3 bases; unmatched junction bases: 7. The variable domain in full, with the rest retrieved from reference TRBV7-9 and TRBJ2-7, is DTGVSQNPRHKITKRGQNVTFRCDPISEHNRLYWYRQTLGQGPEFLTYFQNEAQLEKSRLLSDRFSAERPKGSFSTLEIQRTEQGDSAMYLCASSPRQGAVYEQYFGPGTRLTVT.

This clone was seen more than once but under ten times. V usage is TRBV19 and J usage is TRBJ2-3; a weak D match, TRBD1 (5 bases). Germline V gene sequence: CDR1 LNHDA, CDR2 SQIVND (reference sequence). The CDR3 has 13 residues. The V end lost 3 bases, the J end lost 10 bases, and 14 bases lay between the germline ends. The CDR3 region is CASSIRTPEAQYF. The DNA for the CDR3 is TGTGCCAGTAGTATCAGGACACCTGAGGCGCAGTATTTT.

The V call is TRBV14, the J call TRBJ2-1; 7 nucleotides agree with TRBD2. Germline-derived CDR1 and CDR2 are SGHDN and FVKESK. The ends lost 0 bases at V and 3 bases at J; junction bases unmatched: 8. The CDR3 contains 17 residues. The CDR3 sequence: CASSQDLGGKYYNEQFF. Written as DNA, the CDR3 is TGTGCCAGCAGCCAAGATCTGGGGGGGAAGTACTACAATGAGCAGTTCTTC.

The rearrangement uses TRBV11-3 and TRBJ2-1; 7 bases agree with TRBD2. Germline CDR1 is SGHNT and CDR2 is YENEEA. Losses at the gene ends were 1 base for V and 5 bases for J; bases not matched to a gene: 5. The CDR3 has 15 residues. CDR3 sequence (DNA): TGTGCCAGCAGCTTAGTGGGTCTAGCGGACAATGAGCAGTTCTTC. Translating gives CASSLVGLADNEQFF.

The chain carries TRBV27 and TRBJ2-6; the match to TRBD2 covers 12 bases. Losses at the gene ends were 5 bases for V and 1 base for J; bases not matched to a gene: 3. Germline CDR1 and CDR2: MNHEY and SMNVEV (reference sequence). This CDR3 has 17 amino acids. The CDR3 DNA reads TGTGCCAGCAGTCCGACTAGCGGGAGATCTGGGGCCAACGTCCTGACTTTC. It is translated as CASSPTSGRSGANVLTF.

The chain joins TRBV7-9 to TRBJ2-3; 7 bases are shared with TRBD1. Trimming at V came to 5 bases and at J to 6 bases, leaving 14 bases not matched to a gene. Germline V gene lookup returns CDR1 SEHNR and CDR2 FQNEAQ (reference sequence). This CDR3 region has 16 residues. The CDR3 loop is CASSKRGTGARDTQYF. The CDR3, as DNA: TGTGCCAGCAGCAAACGAGGAACAGGGGCCCGGGATACGCAGTATTTT.

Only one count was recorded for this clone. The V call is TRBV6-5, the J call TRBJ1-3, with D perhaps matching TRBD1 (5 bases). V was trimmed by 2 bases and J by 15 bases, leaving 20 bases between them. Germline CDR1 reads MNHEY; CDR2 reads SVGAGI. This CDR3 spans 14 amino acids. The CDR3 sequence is CASSYGGGVGPKYF. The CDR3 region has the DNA TGTGCCAGCAGTTACGGGGGAGGGGTCGGACCGAAATATTTT.